The rows below give T cell receptor beta chains drawn from one sample of a study of T-cell memory formation after mild COVID-19. TCRdb itself ran the 5' RACE reads through MiXCR, one entry per CDR3 protein. The table has 450,000 to 650,000 distinct CDR3 sequences, around 17% seen once. Material: PBMCs or a T cell subset sorted from them (not recorded which). Every receptor here comes from an adult woman who had mild COVID-19 (a few samples of this study predate the infection). Cell type and time point are not known. The CDR3 runs from the conserved cysteine through the conserved F or W. The D gene is left open where the match is weak. Size tells how often a clone was seen (once, few, many) or the class of an expanded clone, and some rows leave it out.

D	V	size	length	J	DNA	CDR3
TRBD2	TRBV9	many	14	TRBJ2-5	TGTGCCAGCAGCTTAAGCGGGGGAGAGGAGACCCAGTACTTC	CASSLSGGEETQYF
NA	TRBV12-3/TRBV12-4	NA	13	TRBJ2-4	TGTGCCAGCAAGCCCCTGGAGGGAAACATTCAGTACTTC	CASKPLEGNIQYF
TRBD1	TRBV5-6	few	15	TRBJ1-5	TGTGCCAGCAGCTTGGGACAGGGAAGCAGTCAGCCCCAGCATTTT	CASSLGQGSSQPQHF
NA	TRBV7-3	few	15	TRBJ1-2	TGTGCCAGCAGCTTAGGGGCAGGGAGGAAAGGTGGCTACACCTTC	CASSLGAGRKGGYTF
NA	TRBV20-1	NA	15	TRBJ2-3	TGCAGTGCTCTGGGACGGAGGCGGAGCACAGATACGCAGTATTTT	CSALGRRRSTDTQYF
NA	TRBV9	few	15	TRBJ2-3	TGTGCCAGCAATGAGGGGGGACATAGCACAGATACGCAGTATTTT	CASNEGGHSTDTQYF
NA	TRBV5-5	NA	18	TRBJ2-1	TGTGCCAGCAGCTTGTTTGGGACAAGCGGGGCCGACTACAATGAGCAGTTCTTC	CASSLFGTSGADYNEQFF
NA	TRBV5-1	few	14	TRBJ1-1	TGCGCCAGCAGCTTGGAAGGGGTTGGCACTGAAGCTTTCTTT	CASSLEGVGTEAFF
NA	TRBV9	NA	15	TRBJ2-1	TGTGCCAGCAGCGTAGGAGGGAGGCCACACAATGAGCAGTTCTTC	CASSVGGRPHNEQFF
TRBD1	TRBV7-9	NA	16	TRBJ2-1	TGTGCCAGCAGCTTAATCTCGGGACAGGGATACAATGAGCAGTTCTTC	CASSLISGQGYNEQFF
NA	TRBV18	NA	15	TRBJ1-2	TGTGCCAGCTCACGCGCCCAGGGTCCTAACTATGGCTACACCTTC	CASSRAQGPNYGYTF
NA	TRBV10-3	few	14	TRBJ2-3	TGTGCCATCAGGGCCACAGCGAGCACAGATACGCAGTATTTT	CAIRATASTDTQYF
NA	TRBV29-1	few	13	TRBJ2-4	TGCAGCGTTGAAACAGGGAGAGGGAACATTCAGTACTTC	CSVETGRGNIQYF
NA	TRBV5-4	NA	13	TRBJ2-5	TGTGCCAGCAGCTTTGACCCGCAAGAGACCCAGTACTTC	CASSFDPQETQYF
NA	TRBV7-9	few	13	TRBJ2-7	TGTGCCAGCAGCTTAGCCCCCTTCGGCGAGCAGTACTTC	CASSLAPFGEQYF
TRBD2	TRBV12-3/TRBV12-4	NA	15	TRBJ2-7	TGTGCCAGCAGTTTATGGGCTAGCGGGTACTACGAGCAGTACTTC	CASSLWASGYYEQYF
TRBD1	TRBV11-2	few	16	TRBJ1-2	TGTGCCAGCAGCCTAGGGGACAGTAGAGCTAACTATGGCTACACCTTC	CASSLGDSRANYGYTF
NA	TRBV7-2	NA	14	TRBJ2-7	TGTGCCAGCAGAATCAGCGGTGCTACCTACGAGCAGTACTTC	CASRISGATYEQYF
TRBD2	TRBV4-1	few	16	TRBJ2-1	TGCGCCAGCAGCCCCCTAGGTAGCGGGGGGCCTAATGAGCAGTTCTTC	CASSPLGSGGPNEQFF
NA	TRBV6-2/TRBV6-3	many	15	TRBJ1-1	TGTGCCAGCAGTTACCGAGGAGATGGGAGCACTGAAGCTTTCTTT	CASSYRGDGSTEAFF
NA	TRBV6-9	NA	13	TRBJ2-5	TGTGCCAGCAGCCCTGGGGAGATTGAGACCCAGTACTTC	CASSPGEIETQYF
NA	TRBV5-1	NA	12	TRBJ2-7	TGCGCCAGCAGCTGGGAGGGGGACGAGCAGTACTTC	CASSWEGDEQYF
TRBD1	TRBV5-1	few	15	TRBJ2-7	TGCGCCAGCAGCTTGGGGTCAGGGGGTTTCTACGAGCAGTACTTC	CASSLGSGGFYEQYF
TRBD1	TRBV6-6	few	15	TRBJ2-7	TGTGCCAGCAGTTACGGGGACAGGGTTTCCTACGAGCAGTACTTC	CASSYGDRVSYEQYF
NA	TRBV24-1	few	15	TRBJ1-2	TGTGCCACCAGTGACGCTTCGCGGGGGTCGCTGGGCTACACCTTC	CATSDASRGSLGYTF
TRBD2	TRBV7-2	many	13	TRBJ2-7	TGTGCCAGCAGCTTACAGAGGCGGGAGGGCCTGAACTTC	CASSLQRREGLNF
TRBD2	TRBV13	NA	17	TRBJ2-3	TGTGCCAGCAGCTTCGGACTAGCGGGGGGGCGCACAGATACGCAGTATTTT	CASSFGLAGGRTDTQYF
TRBD2	TRBV7-3	few	18	TRBJ2-5	TGTGCCAGCAGCCAGCCGGGACTAGCGGGGGGGCCCCAAGAGACCCAGTACTTC	CASSQPGLAGGPQETQYF
NA	TRBV20-1	NA	11	TRBJ2-7	TGCAGTGCCCACGATACGAACGAGCAGTACTTC	CSAHDTNEQYF
NA	TRBV10-2	NA	12	TRBJ1-2	TGCGCCAGCAGTGACAGGCTCGATGGCTACACCTTC	CASSDRLDGYTF
TRBD1	TRBV12-3/TRBV12-4	few	12	TRBJ2-7	TGTGCCAGCAGCGACAGGGCTGACGAGCAGTACTTC	CASSDRADEQYF
NA	TRBV20-1	NA	12	TRBJ2-7	TGCAGTGCTACGGGGGGCCGCTACGAGCAGTACTTC	CSATGGRYEQYF
NA	TRBV27	NA	19	TRBJ2-3	TGTGCCAGCAGTTTCCATCGCGGGGTACGGGCATTAAGTACAGATACGCAGTATTTT	CASSFHRGVRALSTDTQYF
NA	TRBV4-1	NA	15	TRBJ1-5	TGCGCCAGCAGCCAAGATCCAAGGGGAACGCAGCCCCAGCATTTT	CASSQDPRGTQPQHF
TRBD1	TRBV11-2	few	15	TRBJ1-6	TGTGCCAGCAGCGGAGGGGGCACTAGAAATTCACCCCTCCACTTT	CASSGGGTRNSPLHF
NA	TRBV24-1	NA	14	TRBJ2-1	TGTGCCACCAGTGGACGAGGGGGCTACAATGAGCAGTTCTTC	CATSGRGGYNEQFF
TRBD2	TRBV12-3/TRBV12-4	NA	19	TRBJ2-7	TGTGCCAGCAGTTTAGAGGGACTAGCGGGGGGCCCTCACTCCTACGAGCAGTACTTC	CASSLEGLAGGPHSYEQYF
NA	TRBV3-1	NA	12	TRBJ2-2	TGTGCCAGCAGCCAAGTCGGCTGGGAGCTGTTTTTT	CASSQVGWELFF
NA	TRBV12-3/TRBV12-4	NA	15	TRBJ1-2	TGTGCCAGCAGTCTCATTCCCAAGGGCGAGTATGGCTACACCTTC	CASSLIPKGEYGYTF
NA	TRBV12-3/TRBV12-4	few	14	TRBJ1-1	TGTGCCAGCACCTCCAATCGGAGGAACACTGAAGCTTTCTTT	CASTSNRRNTEAFF
NA	TRBV29-1	few	16	TRBJ2-2	TGCAGCGTTGTACCTCCCGATAGGGCGAACACCGGGGAGCTGTTTTTT	CSVVPPDRANTGELFF
NA	TRBV3-1	NA	15	TRBJ2-7	TGTGCCAGCAGCCAAGAATGGACAGAAACGGTCGAGCAGTACTTC	CASSQEWTETVEQYF
NA	TRBV6-6	few	15	TRBJ1-1	TGTGCCAGCAGGACCCCAGGCAGGAAGAACACTGAAGCTTTCTTT	CASRTPGRKNTEAFF
TRBD1	TRBV7-3	NA	13	TRBJ1-2	TGTGCCAGCAGCTCGGGACAGGGGCTTGGCTACACCTTC	CASSSGQGLGYTF
NA	TRBV20-1	NA	13	TRBJ2-3	TGCAGTGCGTTCCAGGGGGGACCCAATACGCAGTATTTT	CSAFQGGPNTQYF
TRBD1	TRBV7-2	NA	15	TRBJ2-7	TGTGCCAGCAGCTTAGTGGGGGACAGACGATACGAGCAGTACTTC	CASSLVGDRRYEQYF
NA	TRBV5-6	NA	14	TRBJ1-2	TGTGCCAGCAGCTCAATCCGACAGGCGTATGGCTACACCTTC	CASSSIRQAYGYTF
TRBD2	TRBV29-1	few	15	TRBJ2-2	TGCAGCGTTTCCGGGACTAGCGAGGGGACCGGGGAGCTGTTTTTT	CSVSGTSEGTGELFF
NA	TRBV3-1	NA	11	TRBJ2-7	TGTGCCAGCAGCCGTGCGGGCGAGCAGTACTTC	CASSRAGEQYF
NA	TRBV7-2	few	13	TRBJ2-1	TGTGCCAGCAGCTTATGGGAGAACAATGAGCAGTTCTTC	CASSLWENNEQFF
NA	TRBV30	NA	14	TRBJ1-6	TGTGCCTGGACCTCCGGGAGGGTACGTTCACCCCTCCACTTT	CAWTSGRVRSPLHF
NA	TRBV24-1	few	14	TRBJ1-1	TGTGCCACCAGTGTCCTCTCCAGGAACCTTGAAGCTTTCTTT	CATSVLSRNLEAFF
NA	TRBV12-3/TRBV12-4	few	14	TRBJ1-4	TGTGCCAGCGGGGACGGGATCCCTAATGAAAAACTGTTTTTT	CASGDGIPNEKLFF
NA	TRBV20-1	few	14	TRBJ2-3	TGCAGTGCCGGGGACGCAGCCCTCACAGATACGCAGTATTTT	CSAGDAALTDTQYF
NA	TRBV25-1	NA	15	TRBJ2-2	TGTGCCAGCAGTGATGTTAGCGGTTCCCTCGGGGAGCTGTTTTTT	CASSDVSGSLGELFF
NA	TRBV6-2/TRBV6-3	NA	18	TRBJ1-5	TGTGCCAGCAGTTATCCTACAGGGACTCTAACCCTCAATCAGCCCCAGCATTTT	CASSYPTGTLTLNQPQHF